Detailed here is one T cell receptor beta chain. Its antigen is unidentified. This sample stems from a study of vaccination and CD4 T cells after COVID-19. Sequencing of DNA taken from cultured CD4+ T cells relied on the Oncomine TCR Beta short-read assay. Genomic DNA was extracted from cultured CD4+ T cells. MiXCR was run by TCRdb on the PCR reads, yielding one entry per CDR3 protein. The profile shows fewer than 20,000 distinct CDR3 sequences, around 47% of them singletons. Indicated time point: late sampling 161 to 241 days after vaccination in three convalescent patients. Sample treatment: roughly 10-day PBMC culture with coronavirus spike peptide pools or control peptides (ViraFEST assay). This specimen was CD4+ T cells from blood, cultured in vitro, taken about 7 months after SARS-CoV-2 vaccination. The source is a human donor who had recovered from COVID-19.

The CDR3 loop is CASSTKLVSAEQFF. The CDR3 region has the DNA TGTGCCAGCAGTACAAAACTAGTTTCGGCTGAGCAGTTCTTC. The V call is TRBV6-1, the J call TRBJ2-1, with TRBD2 as a possible D gene (5 bases). Trimming left V 5 bases short and J 9 bases short, with 17 bases between. This CDR3 has 14 residues. Germline CDR1 reads MNHNS; CDR2 reads SASEGT.